This TCR beta chain appears in the sequencing data of a study of cytomegalovirus exposure and HLA in healthy donors. Sequenced by immunoSEQ multiplex PCR; TCRdb stores in-frame clones only, minus some. Of 100,000 to 120,000 clones in the sample, around 89% were seen once. V shed 1 base and J shed 5 bases, with 12 bases lying between them. The germline gives CDR1 SGHRS, CDR2 YFSETQ. This CDR3 has 15 residues. Sequencing was done on a sample of PBMCs. This clonotype originated in a woman aged 30 to 39 in good health and CMV-seropositive. V is TRBV5-1 and J is TRBJ1-4; a possible D gene is TRBD1 (6 bases). In DNA, the CDR3 is TGCGCCAGCAGCTTGCAGGGGACTAGGAATGAAAAACTGTTTTTT. This translates into CASSLQGTRNEKLFF. The full variable domain, completed using reference TRBV5-1 and TRBJ1-4, is KAGVTQTPRYLIKTRGQQVTLSCSPISGHRSVSWYQQTPGQGLQFLFEYFSETQRNKGNFPGRFSGRQFSNSRSEMNVSTLELGDSALYLCASSLQGTRNEKLFFGSGTQLSVL.